These 6 T cell receptor beta chains originate from one sample sequenced in a study of blood T cells in healthy people across ages. Then a second PCR, running about 6 to 11 cycles, was carried out with a sample-barcoded 5' primer and a J-beta primer mix. TCRdb redid the calling of the 5' RACE reads with MiXCR, one entry per CDR3 protein. The table shows roughly 720,000 distinct CDR3 sequences, with less than 70% occurring only once. The specimen sequenced was blood. The receptor source for this set is a man older than 75 in good health.

V gene TRBV24-1 combines with J gene TRBJ2-1; no reliable D call. The length of the CDR3 is 13 residues. Trimming cost V 2 bases and J 8 bases, with 9 bases left between them. The V gene's germline CDR1 is KGHDR and CDR2 SFDVKD. The CDR3: CATSDSALYEQFF. The CDR3 DNA is TGTGCCACCAGTGATTCTGCTTTGTATGAGCAGTTCTTC.

This chain joins TRBV5-1 and TRBJ2-7, with unresolved D. The CDR3 has 14 residues. Trimming removed 0 bases at V and 5 bases at J, with 12 bases between. The germline V gene has CDR1 SGHRS and CDR2 YFSETQ. The CDR3 sequence: CASSLVTLGDEQYF. The CDR3 DNA reads as TGCGCCAGCAGCTTGGTTACCCTTGGAGACGAGCAGTACTTC.

This chain connects TRBV7-8 to TRBJ2-1, with 9 bases aligning to TRBD2. Germline CDR1 and CDR2: SGHVS and FQNEAQ. The CDR3 sequence is 18 residues long. After removal of 2 bases from V and 0 bases from J, the junction contained 8 bases not matched to a gene. CDR3 residues: CASSLSTSGPSSYNEQFF. The CDR3 DNA is TGTGCCAGCAGCTTAAGTACTAGCGGGCCGAGCTCCTACAATGAGCAGTTCTTC. The variable domain in full, with the rest retrieved from reference TRBV7-8 and TRBJ2-1, is GAGVSQSPRYKVAKRGQDVALRCDPISGHVSLFWYQQALGQGPEFLTYFQNEAQLDKSGLPSDRFFAERPEGSVSTLKIQRTQQEDSAVYLCASSLSTSGPSSYNEQFFGPGTRLTVL.

The chain joins TRBV7-9 to TRBJ1-2, with D unclear. The CDR3 is 13 residues long. The germline gives CDR1 SEHNR, CDR2 FQNEAQ (reference sequence). V was pared by 5 bases and J by 5 bases, with 12 bases between. The CDR3 loop is CASSVGTEYGYTF. The CDR3 DNA sequence: TGTGCCAGCAGCGTGGGCACGGAGTATGGCTACACCTTC.

The chain recombines TRBV5-1 with TRBJ1-2; D gene ambiguous. This CDR3 has 14 residues. V lost 4 bases to trimming and J lost 4 bases, with 14 bases between them. Germline loops: CDR1 SGHRS, CDR2 YFSETQ. The CDR3 reads CASSPPGVVYGYTF. CDR3 nucleotides: TGCGCCAGCAGCCCACCAGGAGTCGTCTATGGCTACACCTTC. Looking up the rest from reference TRBV5-1 and TRBJ1-2 gives the full variable domain: KAGVTQTPRYLIKTRGQQVTLSCSPISGHRSVSWYQQTPGQGLQFLFEYFSETQRNKGNFPGRFSGRQFSNSRSEMNVSTLELGDSALYLCASSPPGVVYGYTFGSGTRLTVV.

The genes are TRBV3-1 and TRBJ2-7, with 9 bases matching TRBD2. This CDR3 region has 15 residues. With V trimmed by 0 bases and J by 9 bases, 9 bases remained unmatched. CDR1 is LGHDT and CDR2 is YNNKEL in the germline V gene (reference sequence). This CDR3 is CASSQDGALAGRQYF. Here the CDR3 DNA reads TGTGCCAGCAGCCAAGATGGGGCCCTAGCGGGAAGGCAGTACTTC.